These 16 T cell receptor beta chains originate from one sample sequenced in a study of human T cells and chemical hapten exposure. TCRdb passed the RACE reads through MiXCR, listing each CDR3 protein once. The sample lists tens of thousands of distinct CDR3 sequences, 6.5% to 10% seen once, with approximately 3.7% in the top ten. Described time point: patch test 2, 6 weeks after DPC sensitization. The treatment denotes: therapeutic diphenylcyclopropenone sensitization with weekly scalp DPC. The sample consisted of whole blood, taken in connection with sensitization to the hapten diphenylcyclopropenone (DPC). Receptor source: a woman aged 45-59 years with alopecia areata. Some clones in this sample may be carry-over from other donors' samples.

The table lists this clonotype with many counts. The chain uses TRBV2 and TRBJ2-2; 8 positions agree with TRBD1. The CDR3 extends over 15 amino acids. Germline-derived CDR1 and CDR2 are SNHLY and FYNNEI. Trimming cost V 6 bases and J 5 bases; bases outside gene matches: 8. The CDR3 sequence is CASSGRDRMTGELFF. The CDR3 DNA is TGTGCCAGCAGCGGCCGGGACAGGATGACCGGGGAGCTGTTTTTT.

The sample holds a few counts of this clonotype. The gene calls are TRBV6-4 and TRBJ2-1, with D perhaps TRBD1 (6 bases). This CDR3 is 11 amino acids long. Germline CDR1 is MRHNA and CDR2 is SNTAGT. Trimming took off 8 bases at V and 7 bases at J, with 9 bases between the two ends. CDR3 bases: TGTGCCAGCCAGACAGGTAATGAGCAGTTCTTC. Its translation: CASQTGNEQFF.

This clonotype was seen only a few times. The chain carries TRBV19 and TRBJ1-5; D is unresolved. The CDR3 consists of 14 residues. Between the trimmed V and J ends, which lost 6 bases and 2 bases, there was a span of 11 bases. Per germline, CDR1 LNHDA and CDR2 SQIVND (reference sequence). CDR3 DNA: TGTGCCAGTAGCGGGAGGGTCCGCAATCAGCCCCAGCATTTT. Protein sequence: CASSGRVRNQPQHF.

The V call is TRBV6-5, the J call TRBJ1-2; the D gene is possibly TRBD1 (5 bases). Trimming pared 6 bases from V and 2 bases from J, leaving 10 bases between. The germline CDR1 and CDR2 sequences are MNHEY and SVGAGI. There are 13 residues in the CDR3. The CDR3 nucleotides are TGTGCCAGCAGCCAGGGAGAGAACTATGGCTACACCTTC. This gives the protein CASSQGENYGYTF.

In its sample, this clonotype was seen many times. V and J are TRBV12-3 or TRBV12-4 and TRBJ2-6; D unresolved. The CDR3 runs 17 residues. Trimming removed 2 bases from V and 0 bases from J, with 11 bases in between. This CDR3 reads CASSLSISYSGANVLTF. DNA of the CDR3: TGTGCCAGCAGTTTATCAATCAGTTACTCTGGGGCCAACGTCCTGACTTTC.

This clonotype was seen more than once but under ten times. The chain employs TRBV6-5 and TRBJ2-1, with no clear D. In germline, CDR1 is MNHEY, CDR2 SVGAGI. Trimming removed 8 bases at V and 7 bases at J, with 21 bases between. The CDR3 runs 15 residues. This chain's CDR3 is CASAETIIGRNEQFF. The DNA for the CDR3 is TGTGCCAGCGCGGAGACGATCATCGGAAGGAATGAGCAGTTCTTC.

In this sample, this clonotype turned up many times. The V and J genes are TRBV20-1 and TRBJ1-2; tentative D call: TRBD1 (5 bases). Germline CDR1 is DFQATT and CDR2 is SNEGSKA (reference sequence). With 6 bases removed from V and 4 bases from J, the gap between germline ends came to 12 bases. CDR3 size: 12 residues. The CDR3 DNA sequence: TGCAGTGCCCAGGGTCCCATCTATGGCTACACCTTC. Its translation: CSAQGPIYGYTF.

Here the CDR3 reads CRAPTGGNSPLHF. The DNA of the CDR3 is TGCAGGGCCCCGACAGGTGGAAATTCACCCCTCCACTTT. This chain uses TRBV29-1 with TRBJ1-6; possibly TRBD1 for D (6 bases). The CDR3 spans 13 residues. Germline V gene sequence: CDR1 SQVTM, CDR2 ANQGSEA. The full variable domain, rest sourced from reference TRBV29-1 and TRBJ1-6, is SAVISQKPSRDICQRGTSLTIQCQVDSQVTMMFWYRQQPGQSLTLIATANQGSEATYESGFVIDKFPISRPNLTFSTLTVSNMSPEDSSIYLCRAPTGGNSPLHFGNGTRLTVT.

A word on this clonotype: This may come from a read error, since a much larger clone is one base off. The CDR3 does not end in the conserved phenylalanine or tryptophan, so this is likely a read error. The genes are TRBV29-1 and TRBJ2-3; D is unclear. Trimming left V 3 bases short and J 0 bases short, with 7 bases between. CDR1 and CDR2 from the germline V gene are SQVTM and ANQGSEA. This CDR3 is 13 amino acids long. The CDR3 is CSVDQDSTDTQYL. The CDR3 bases are TGCAGCGTTGATCAGGACAGCACAGATACGCAGTATCTT.

This clonotype has only a few counts. The chain couples TRBV7-9 to TRBJ1-1, with a weak D call TRBD1 (5 bases). This CDR3 has 14 amino acids. Germline V gene data show CDR1 as SEHNR and CDR2 as FQNEAQ (reference sequence). V lost 6 bases and J lost 10, with 21 bases in between. In DNA form, the CDR3 reads TGTGCCAGCAGAGGGGACGGCCAACCTTTCGGAGCTTTCTTT. Protein sequence: CASRGDGQPFGAFF.

This clonotype appeared many times. This chain's CDR3 is CASSLGGLYNEKLFF. The CDR3 region has the DNA TGTGCCAGCAGTTTGGGGGGGCTGTATAATGAAAAACTGTTTTTT. The rearrangement uses TRBV6-5 and TRBJ1-4, with TRBD1 as a possible D gene (6 bases). This CDR3 contains 15 residues. V lost 4 bases and J lost 4, with 13 bases in between. The V gene's germline CDR1 is MNHEY and CDR2 SVGAGI.

This clonotype turned up a few times. The chain joins TRBV7-2 to TRBJ2-3; no clear D gene. This CDR3 spans 12 amino acids. V gave up 5 bases and J gave up 8 bases, with 11 bases separating them. Germline V gene data show CDR1 as SGHTA and CDR2 as FQGNSA. CDR3 region: CASSAATGTQYF. The CDR3 nucleotides read TGTGCCAGCAGCGCGGCGACGGGTACGCAGTATTTT.

There are a few counts of this clonotype. The chain recombines TRBV5-1 with TRBJ1-1; D gene unclear. Germline CDR1 and CDR2: SGHRS and YFSETQ. Trimming left V 4 bases short and J 10 bases short, with 17 bases between. This CDR3 is built from 13 residues. CDR3 DNA: TGCGCCAGCAGCGAAGGGTCGGGGTATGGAGCTTTCTTT. It specifies CASSEGSGYGAFF.

There are many counts of this clonotype. V is TRBV5-1 and J is TRBJ2-7; 9 bases line up with TRBD2. Trimming at V came to 0 bases and at J to 6 bases, leaving 7 bases not matched to a gene. This CDR3 is built from 15 residues. CDR1 is SGHRS, CDR2 YFSETQ, per germline. The CDR3 coding sequence is TGCGCCAGCAGCTTGGGCAATAGCGGGAGAGGCGAGCAGTACTTC. Translation: CASSLGNSGRGEQYF.

This clonotype was detected only a few times. The rearrangement uses TRBV28 and TRBJ1-5; the match to TRBD1 covers 7 bases. Germline V gene lookup returns CDR1 MDHEN and CDR2 SYDVKM. Trimming at V came to 2 bases and at J to 4 bases, leaving 11 bases not matched to a gene. The CDR3 consists of 17 residues. The CDR3 region is CASSLGIGDRTNQPQHF. The DNA of the CDR3 is TGTGCCAGCAGTTTAGGAATCGGGGACAGAACTAATCAGCCCCAGCATTTT.

This clonotype was seen many times. The DNA for the CDR3 is TGTGCCAGCAGTTTAGCTCCGACTGCCACAGATACGCAGTATTTT. Protein product: CASSLAPTATDTQYF. The J gene is TRBJ2-3, the V gene TRBV28; D not resolved. The V end lost 2 bases, the J end lost 2 bases, and 11 bases lay between the germline ends. Germline loops: CDR1 MDHEN, CDR2 SYDVKM. The CDR3 loop spans 15 amino acids.